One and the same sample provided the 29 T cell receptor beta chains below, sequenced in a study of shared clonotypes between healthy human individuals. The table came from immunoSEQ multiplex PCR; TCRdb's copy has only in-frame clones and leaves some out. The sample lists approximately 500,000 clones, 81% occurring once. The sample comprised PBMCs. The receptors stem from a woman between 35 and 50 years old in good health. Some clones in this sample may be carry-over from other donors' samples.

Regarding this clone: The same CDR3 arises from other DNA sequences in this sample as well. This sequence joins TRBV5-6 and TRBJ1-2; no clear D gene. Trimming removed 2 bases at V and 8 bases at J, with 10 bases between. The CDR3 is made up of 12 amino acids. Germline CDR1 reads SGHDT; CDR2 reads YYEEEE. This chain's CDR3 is CASSFGLYGYTF. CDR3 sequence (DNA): TGTGCCAGCAGCTTTGGACTATACGGCTACACCTTC.

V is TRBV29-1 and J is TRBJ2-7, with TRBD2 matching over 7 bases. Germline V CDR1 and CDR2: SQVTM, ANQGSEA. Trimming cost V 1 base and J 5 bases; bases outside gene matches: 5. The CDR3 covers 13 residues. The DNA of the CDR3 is TGCAGCGTTGAAGTAGGACTAGGGGACGAGCAGTACTTC. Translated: CSVEVGLGDEQYF.

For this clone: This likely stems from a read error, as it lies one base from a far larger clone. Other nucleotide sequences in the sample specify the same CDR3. Written as DNA, the CDR3 is TGCGCCAGCAGCCCTAGGGAGGATCAGCCCCAGCATTTT. Protein product: CASSPREDQPQHF. J is TRBJ1-5 and V is TRBV4-1; no firm D call. Looked up from germline, CDR1 is MGHRA and CDR2 is YSYEKL. V was clipped by 4 bases and J by 5 bases, with 9 bases between them. This CDR3 has 13 residues.

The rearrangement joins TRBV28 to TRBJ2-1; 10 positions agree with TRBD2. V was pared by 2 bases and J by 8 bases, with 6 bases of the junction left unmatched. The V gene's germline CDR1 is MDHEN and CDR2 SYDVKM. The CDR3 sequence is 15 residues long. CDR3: CASSLRTSGRHEQFF. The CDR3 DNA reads TGTGCCAGCAGTTTAAGGACTAGCGGAAGACATGAGCAGTTCTTC.

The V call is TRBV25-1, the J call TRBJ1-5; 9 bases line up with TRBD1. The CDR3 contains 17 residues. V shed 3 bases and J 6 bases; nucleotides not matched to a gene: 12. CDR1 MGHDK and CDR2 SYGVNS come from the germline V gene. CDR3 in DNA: TGTGCCAGCAGTGATTCCTACGCGACAGGGGGTTGTCAGCCCCAGCATTTT. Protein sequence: CASSDSYATGGCQPQHF.

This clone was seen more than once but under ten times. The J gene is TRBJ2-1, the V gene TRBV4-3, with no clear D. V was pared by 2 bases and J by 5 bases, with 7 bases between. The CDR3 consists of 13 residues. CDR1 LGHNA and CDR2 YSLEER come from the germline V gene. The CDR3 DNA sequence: TGCGCCAGCAGCCAACTTCTCGACAATGAGCAGTTCTTC. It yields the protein CASSQLLDNEQFF.

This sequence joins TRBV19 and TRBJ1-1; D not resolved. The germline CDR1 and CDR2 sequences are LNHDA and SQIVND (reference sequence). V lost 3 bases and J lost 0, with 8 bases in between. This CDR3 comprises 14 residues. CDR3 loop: CASSMGLMNTEAFF. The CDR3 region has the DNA TGTGCCAGTAGTATGGGTTTAATGAACACTGAAGCTTTCTTT.

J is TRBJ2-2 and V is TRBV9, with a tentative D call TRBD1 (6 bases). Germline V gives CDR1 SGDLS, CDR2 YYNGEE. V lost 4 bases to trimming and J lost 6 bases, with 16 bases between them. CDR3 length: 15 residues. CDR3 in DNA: TGTGCCAGCAGCCCAACCCGCCAGGGGTCCGGGGAGCTGTTTTTT. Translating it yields CASSPTRQGSGELFF.

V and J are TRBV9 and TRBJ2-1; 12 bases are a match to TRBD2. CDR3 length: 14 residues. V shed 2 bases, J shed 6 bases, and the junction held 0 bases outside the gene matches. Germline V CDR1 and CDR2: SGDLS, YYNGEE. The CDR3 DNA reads TGTGCCAGCAGCGTGACTAGCGGGAGCAATGAGCAGTTCTTC. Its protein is CASSVTSGSNEQFF. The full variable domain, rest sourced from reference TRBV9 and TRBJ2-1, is DSGVTQTPKHLITATGQRVTLRCSPRSGDLSVYWYQQSLDQGLQFLIQYYNGEERAKGNILERFSAQQFPDLHSELNLSSLELGDSALYFCASSVTSGSNEQFFGPGTRLTVL.

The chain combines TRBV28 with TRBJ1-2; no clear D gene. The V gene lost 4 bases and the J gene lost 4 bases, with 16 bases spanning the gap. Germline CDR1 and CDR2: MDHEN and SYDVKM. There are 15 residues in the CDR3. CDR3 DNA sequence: TGTGCCAGCAGTTACCCATACCAGACTCTCTATGGCTACACCTTC. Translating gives CASSYPYQTLYGYTF.

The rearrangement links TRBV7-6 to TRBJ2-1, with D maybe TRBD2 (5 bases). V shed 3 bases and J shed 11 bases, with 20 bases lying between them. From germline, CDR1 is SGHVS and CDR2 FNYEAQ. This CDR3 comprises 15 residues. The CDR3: CASSFGMNLLVKQFF. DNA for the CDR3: TGTGCCAGCAGCTTCGGGATGAACCTCCTCGTGAAGCAGTTCTTC.

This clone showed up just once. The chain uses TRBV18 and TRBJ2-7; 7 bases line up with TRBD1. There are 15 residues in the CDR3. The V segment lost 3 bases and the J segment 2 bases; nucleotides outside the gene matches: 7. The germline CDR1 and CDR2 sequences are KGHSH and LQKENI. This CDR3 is CASSPGTAKTYEQYF. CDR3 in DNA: TGTGCCAGCTCACCCGGGACAGCCAAAACCTACGAGCAGTACTTC.

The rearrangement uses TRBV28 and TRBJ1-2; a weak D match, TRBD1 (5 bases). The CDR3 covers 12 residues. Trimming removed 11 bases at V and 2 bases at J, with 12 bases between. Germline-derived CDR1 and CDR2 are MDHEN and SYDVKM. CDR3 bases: TGTGCCGGGGGAGGTTGGAACTATGGCTACACCTTC. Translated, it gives CAGGGWNYGYTF.

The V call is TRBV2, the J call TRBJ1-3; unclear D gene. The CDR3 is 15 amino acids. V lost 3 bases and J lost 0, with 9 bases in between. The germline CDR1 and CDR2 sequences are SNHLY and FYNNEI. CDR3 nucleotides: TGTGCCAGCAGTGACCAGGCTTTCTCTGGAAACACCATATATTTT. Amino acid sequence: CASSDQAFSGNTIYF.

CDR3 DNA sequence: TGTGCCGCCTGGGATAGCAATCAGCCCCAGCATTTT. Translating gives CAAWDSNQPQHF. J is TRBJ1-5 and V is TRBV27; D not resolved. The CDR3 contains 12 residues. Trimming took off 11 bases at V and 0 bases at J, with 8 bases between the two ends. Per germline, CDR1 MNHEY and CDR2 SMNVEV (reference sequence).

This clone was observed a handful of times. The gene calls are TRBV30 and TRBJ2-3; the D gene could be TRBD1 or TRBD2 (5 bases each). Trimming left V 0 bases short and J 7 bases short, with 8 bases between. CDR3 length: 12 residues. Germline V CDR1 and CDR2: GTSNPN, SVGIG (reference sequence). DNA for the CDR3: TGTGCCTGGAGTGTATCGGGACATACGCAGTATTTT. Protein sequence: CAWSVSGHTQYF.

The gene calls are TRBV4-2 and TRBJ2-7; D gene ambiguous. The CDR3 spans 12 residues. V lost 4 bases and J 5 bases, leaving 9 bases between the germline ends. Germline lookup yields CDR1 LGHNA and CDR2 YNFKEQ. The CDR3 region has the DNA TGTGCCAGCAGCCCCCATGGGGACGAGCAGTACTTC. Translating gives CASSPHGDEQYF.

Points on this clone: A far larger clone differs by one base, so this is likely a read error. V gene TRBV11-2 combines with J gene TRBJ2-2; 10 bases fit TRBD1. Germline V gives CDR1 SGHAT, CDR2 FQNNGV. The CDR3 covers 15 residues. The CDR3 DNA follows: TGTGCCAGCAGCTATCAGACAGGGGGCACCGGGGAGCTGGTTTTT. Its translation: CASSYQTGGTGELVF.

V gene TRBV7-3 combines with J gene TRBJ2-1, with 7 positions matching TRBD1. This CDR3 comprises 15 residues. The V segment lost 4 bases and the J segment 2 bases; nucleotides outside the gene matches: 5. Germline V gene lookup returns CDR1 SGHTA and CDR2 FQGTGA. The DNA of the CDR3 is TGTGCCAGCAGCTACCAGGGACAGCCCTACAATGAGCAGTTCTTC. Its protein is CASSYQGQPYNEQFF.

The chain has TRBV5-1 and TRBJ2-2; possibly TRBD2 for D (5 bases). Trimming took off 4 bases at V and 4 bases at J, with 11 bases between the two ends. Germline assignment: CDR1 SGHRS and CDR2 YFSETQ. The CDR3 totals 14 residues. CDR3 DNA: TGCGCCAGCAGCCGAGAGGGTAGCACCGGGGAGCTGTTTTTT. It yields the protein CASSREGSTGELFF.

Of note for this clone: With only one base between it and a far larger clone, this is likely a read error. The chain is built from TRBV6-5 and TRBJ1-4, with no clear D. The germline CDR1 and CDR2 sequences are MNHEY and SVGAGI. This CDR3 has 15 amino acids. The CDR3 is CASSYSWQDLEKLSF. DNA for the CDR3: TGTGCCAGCAGTTACTCTTGGCAGGACCTTGAAAAACTGTCTTTT.

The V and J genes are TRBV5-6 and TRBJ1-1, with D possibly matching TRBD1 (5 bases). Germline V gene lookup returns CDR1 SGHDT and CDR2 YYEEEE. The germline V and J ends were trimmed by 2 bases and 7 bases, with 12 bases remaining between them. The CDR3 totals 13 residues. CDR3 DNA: TGTGCCAGCAGCTTCCTTGGGGGGAATGAAGCTTTCTTT. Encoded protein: CASSFLGGNEAFF.

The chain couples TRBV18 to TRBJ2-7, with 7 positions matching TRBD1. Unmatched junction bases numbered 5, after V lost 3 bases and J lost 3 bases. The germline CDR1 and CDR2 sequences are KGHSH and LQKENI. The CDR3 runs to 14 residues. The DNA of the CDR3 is TGTGCCAGCTCACCGGGACAGTCCAGCTACGAGCAGTACTTC. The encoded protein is CASSPGQSSYEQYF.

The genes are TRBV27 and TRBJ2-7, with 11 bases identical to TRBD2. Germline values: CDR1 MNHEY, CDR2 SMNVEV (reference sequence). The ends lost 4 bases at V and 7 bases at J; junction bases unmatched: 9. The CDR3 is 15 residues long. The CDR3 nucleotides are TGTGCCAGCAGTTCCCCCACTAGCGGGAGAGTAGAGCAGTACTTC. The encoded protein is CASSSPTSGRVEQYF.

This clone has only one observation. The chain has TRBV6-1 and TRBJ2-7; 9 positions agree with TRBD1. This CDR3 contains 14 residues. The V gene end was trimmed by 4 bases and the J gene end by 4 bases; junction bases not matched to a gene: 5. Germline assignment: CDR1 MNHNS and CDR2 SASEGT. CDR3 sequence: CASSVGQGGYEQYF. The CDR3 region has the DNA TGTGCCAGCAGTGTGGGACAGGGAGGATACGAGCAGTACTTC.

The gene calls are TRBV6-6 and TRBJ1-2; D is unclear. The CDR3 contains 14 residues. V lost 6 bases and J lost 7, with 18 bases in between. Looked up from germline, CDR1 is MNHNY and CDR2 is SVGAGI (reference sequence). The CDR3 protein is CASRPPGEKSGYTF. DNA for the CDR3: TGTGCCAGCAGACCCCCCGGGGAGAAGAGTGGCTACACCTTC.

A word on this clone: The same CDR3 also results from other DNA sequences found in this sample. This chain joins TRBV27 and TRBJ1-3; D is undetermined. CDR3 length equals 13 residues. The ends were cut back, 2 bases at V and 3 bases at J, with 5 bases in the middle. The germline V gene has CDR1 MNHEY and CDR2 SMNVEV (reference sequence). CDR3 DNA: TGTGCCAGCAGTTTAGGTAGTGGAAACACCATATATTTT. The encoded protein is CASSLGSGNTIYF.

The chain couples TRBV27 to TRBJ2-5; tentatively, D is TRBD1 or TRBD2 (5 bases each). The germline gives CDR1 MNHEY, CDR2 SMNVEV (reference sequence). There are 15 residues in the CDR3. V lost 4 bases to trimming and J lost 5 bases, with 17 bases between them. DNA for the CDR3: TGTGCCAGCAGTTCTGGGGACCGGGGAAGTGAGACCCAGTACTTC. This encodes CASSSGDRGSETQYF.

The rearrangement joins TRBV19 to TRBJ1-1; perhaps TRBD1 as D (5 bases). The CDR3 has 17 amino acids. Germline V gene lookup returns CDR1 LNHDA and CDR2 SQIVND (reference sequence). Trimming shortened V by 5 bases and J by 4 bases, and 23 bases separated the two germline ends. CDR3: CASSPRRGTGFSTEAFF. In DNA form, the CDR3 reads TGTGCCAGTAGTCCCCGTAGGGGAACAGGATTTAGCACTGAAGCTTTCTTT.